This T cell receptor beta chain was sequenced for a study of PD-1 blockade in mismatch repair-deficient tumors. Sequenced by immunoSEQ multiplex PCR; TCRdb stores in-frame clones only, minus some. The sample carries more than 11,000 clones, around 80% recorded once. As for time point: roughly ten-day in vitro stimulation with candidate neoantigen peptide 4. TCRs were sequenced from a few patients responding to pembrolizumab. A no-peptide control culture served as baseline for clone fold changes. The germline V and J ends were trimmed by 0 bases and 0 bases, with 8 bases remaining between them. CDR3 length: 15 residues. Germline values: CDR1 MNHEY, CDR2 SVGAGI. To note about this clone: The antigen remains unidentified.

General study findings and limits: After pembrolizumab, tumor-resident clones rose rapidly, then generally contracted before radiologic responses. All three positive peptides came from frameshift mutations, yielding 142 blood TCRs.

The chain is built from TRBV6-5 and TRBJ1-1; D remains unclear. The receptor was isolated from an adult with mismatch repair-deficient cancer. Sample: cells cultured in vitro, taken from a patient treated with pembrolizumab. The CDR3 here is CASSYSTRMNTEAFF. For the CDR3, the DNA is TGTGCCAGCAGTTACTCGACACGTATGAACACTGAAGCTTTCTTT.